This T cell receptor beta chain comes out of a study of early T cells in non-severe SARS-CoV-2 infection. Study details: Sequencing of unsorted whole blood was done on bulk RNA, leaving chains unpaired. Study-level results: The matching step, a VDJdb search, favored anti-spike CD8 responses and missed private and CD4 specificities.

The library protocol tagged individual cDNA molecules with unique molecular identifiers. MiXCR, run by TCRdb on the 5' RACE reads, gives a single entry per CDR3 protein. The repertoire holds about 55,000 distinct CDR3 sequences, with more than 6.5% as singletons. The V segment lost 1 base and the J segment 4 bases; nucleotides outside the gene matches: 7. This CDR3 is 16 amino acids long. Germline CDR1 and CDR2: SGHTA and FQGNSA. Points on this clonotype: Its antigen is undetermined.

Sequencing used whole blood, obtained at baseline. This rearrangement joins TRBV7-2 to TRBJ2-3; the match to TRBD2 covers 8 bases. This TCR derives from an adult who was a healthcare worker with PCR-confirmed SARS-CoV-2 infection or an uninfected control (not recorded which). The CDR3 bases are TGTGCCAGCAGCTTAGTTGCGGGGGGATTTCCAGATACGCAGTATTTT. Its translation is CASSLVAGGFPDTQYF. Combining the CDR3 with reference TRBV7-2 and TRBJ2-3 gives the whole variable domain GAGVSQSPSNKVTEKGKDVELRCDPISGHTALYWYRQSLGQGLEFLIYFQGNSAPDKSGLPSDRFSAERTGGSVSTLTIQRTQQEDSAVYLCASSLVAGGFPDTQYFGPGTRLTVL.